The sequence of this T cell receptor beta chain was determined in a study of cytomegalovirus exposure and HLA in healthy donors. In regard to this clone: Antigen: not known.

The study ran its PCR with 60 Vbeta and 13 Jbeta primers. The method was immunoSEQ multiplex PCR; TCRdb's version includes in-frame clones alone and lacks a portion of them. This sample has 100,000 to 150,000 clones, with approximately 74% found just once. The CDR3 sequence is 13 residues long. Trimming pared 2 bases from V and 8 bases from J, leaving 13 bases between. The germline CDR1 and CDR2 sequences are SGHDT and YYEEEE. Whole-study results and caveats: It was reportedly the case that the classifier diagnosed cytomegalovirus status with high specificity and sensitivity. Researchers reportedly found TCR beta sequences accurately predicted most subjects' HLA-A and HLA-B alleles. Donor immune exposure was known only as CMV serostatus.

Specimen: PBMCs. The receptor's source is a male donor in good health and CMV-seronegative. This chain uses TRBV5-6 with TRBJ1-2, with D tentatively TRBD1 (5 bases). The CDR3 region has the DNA TGTGCCAGCAGCTTCGGGACTATCGTGGGCTACACCTTC. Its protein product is CASSFGTIVGYTF.